Below, 18 T cell receptor beta chains from the same sample are listed, as sequenced in a study of CD8 T cells in Susac syndrome. With random hexamers, roughly 0.45 to 1 ug RNA was reverse transcribed. TCRdb called the immunoSEQ multiplex PCR reads again in MiXCR, with one record for every CDR3 protein. The sample has 70,000 or so distinct CDR3 sequences; over 90% are singletons. Specimen: CD8+ T cells from PBMCs. The origin of the receptors is a human donor in good health.

The chain couples TRBV4-1 to TRBJ2-7; D possibly corresponds to TRBD1 (5 bases). Trimming stripped 4 bases from V and 1 base from J, with 8 bases between. Germline assignment: CDR1 MGHRA and CDR2 YSYEKL. The CDR3 has 13 residues. CDR3 in amino acids: CASSLRQSYEQYF. DNA of the CDR3: TGCGCCAGCAGCCTGCGACAGTCCTACGAGCAGTACTTC.

The chain couples TRBV9 to TRBJ2-1; 11 bases agree with TRBD2. V lost 3 bases and J lost 5; bases outside the gene matches: 13. The V gene's germline CDR1 is SGDLS and CDR2 YYNGEE. This CDR3 is built from 18 residues. The chain's CDR3 is CASSDSPTSGVTHNEQFF. For the CDR3, the DNA is TGTGCCAGCAGCGACTCCCCGACTAGCGGGGTTACCCACAATGAGCAGTTCTTC.

The chain is built from TRBV7-9 and TRBJ2-2; 7 bases are a match to TRBD1. CDR1 SEHNR and CDR2 FQNEAQ come from the germline V gene (reference sequence). V gave up 5 bases and J gave up 3 bases; unmatched junction bases: 12. The CDR3 sequence is 17 residues long. This chain's CDR3 is CASSTGTARRHTGELFF. The CDR3 nucleotides are TGTGCCAGCAGCACCGGGACAGCCCGCCGGCACACCGGGGAGCTGTTTTTT.

This chain uses TRBV7-6 with TRBJ2-2; D is perhaps TRBD2 (6 bases). The germline CDR1 and CDR2 sequences are SGHVS and FNYEAQ. This CDR3 is built from 20 residues. V was clipped by 1 base and J by 2 bases, with 23 bases between them. The CDR3 nucleotides are TGTGCCAGCAGCTTAGTTATAAAATGGGGAAAGGCGGGAAACACCGGGGAGCTGTTTTTT. It is translated as CASSLVIKWGKAGNTGELFF.

The V gene is TRBV19, the J gene TRBJ2-2; no firm D call. In germline, CDR1 is LNHDA, CDR2 SQIVND (reference sequence). The germline V and J ends were trimmed by 0 bases and 5 bases, with 10 bases remaining between them. The CDR3 is 15 amino acids. The CDR3 protein is CASSIDNLWTGELFF. CDR3 bases: TGTGCCAGTAGTATAGACAACCTCTGGACCGGGGAGCTGTTTTTT. Drawing the rest from reference TRBV19 and TRBJ2-2, the complete variable domain is DGGITQSPKYLFRKEGQNVTLSCEQNLNHDAMYWYRQDPGQGLRLIYYSQIVNDFQKGDIAEGYSVSREKKESFPLTVTSAQKNPTAFYLCASSIDNLWTGELFFGEGSRLTVL.

The V gene is TRBV28, the J gene TRBJ1-5; D is undetermined. Germline CDR1 and CDR2: MDHEN and SYDVKM. V dropped 7 bases and J dropped 0 bases, with 7 bases sitting between them. The CDR3 sequence is 13 residues long. The CDR3 sequence is CASTSYSNQPQHF. For the CDR3, the DNA is TGTGCCAGCACCAGCTATAGCAATCAGCCCCAGCATTTT.

V and J are TRBV27 and TRBJ2-7, with 10 positions matching TRBD1. Germline V CDR1 and CDR2: MNHEY, SMNVEV (reference sequence). The CDR3 contains 15 residues. V was clipped by 6 bases and J by 4 bases; unmatched bases: 9. DNA of the CDR3: TGTGCCAGCAGCTTCCTGGGGGACAGGGGTTACGAGCAGTACTTC. This codes for CASSFLGDRGYEQYF.

V is TRBV4-3 and J is TRBJ1-6; tentative D call: TRBD1 (5 bases). Germline V gene lookup returns CDR1 LGHNA and CDR2 YSLEER. This CDR3 has 16 amino acids. V was shortened by 0 bases and J by 3 bases, with 9 bases between the two germline ends. CDR3 bases: TGCGCCAGCAGCCAAGATCTCCAGGGCTATAATTCACCCCTCCACTTT. Amino acids: CASSQDLQGYNSPLHF.

The J gene is TRBJ2-2, the V gene TRBV2; weak D call: TRBD2 (6 bases). The CDR3 has 13 residues. Trimming left V 8 bases short and J 0 bases short, with 7 bases between. Germline V gives CDR1 SNHLY, CDR2 FYNNEI. The chain's CDR3 is CASLAPNTGELFF. The CDR3 bases are TGTGCCAGCCTAGCGCCGAACACCGGGGAGCTGTTTTTT.

The chain uses TRBV7-2 and TRBJ2-1; 10 nucleotides agree with TRBD1. The CDR3 is 15 residues long. CDR1 SGHTA and CDR2 FQGNSA come from the germline V gene. J was trimmed by 4 bases and V by 7 bases; bases with no gene match: 7. CDR3 nucleotides: TGTGCCAGCACTCCCCGGGACAGGGGATACAATGAGCAGTTCTTC. The encoded protein is CASTPRDRGYNEQFF. Variable domain in full (rest from reference TRBV7-2 and TRBJ2-1): GAGVSQSPSNKVTEKGKDVELRCDPISGHTALYWYRQSLGQGLEFLIYFQGNSAPDKSGLPSDRFSAERTGGSVSTLTIQRTQQEDSAVYLCASTPRDRGYNEQFFGPGTRLTVL.

The chain has TRBV5-1 and TRBJ1-1; D uncertain. The CDR3 covers 15 residues. Germline V gene lookup returns CDR1 SGHRS and CDR2 YFSETQ. Trimming pared 4 bases from V and 6 bases from J, leaving 19 bases between. Here the CDR3 DNA reads TGCGCCAGCAGCCCCGACGACTGGGGTCGGGCTGAAGCTTTCTTT. It is translated as CASSPDDWGRAEAFF.

This clonotype has only one observation. The chain joins TRBV7-9 to TRBJ1-4; a weak D match, TRBD1 (6 bases). The germline V and J ends were trimmed by 0 bases and 10 bases, with 12 bases remaining between them. The CDR3 loop spans 14 amino acids. Germline lookup yields CDR1 SEHNR and CDR2 FQNEAQ (reference sequence). In DNA form, the CDR3 reads TGTGCCAGCAGCTTAGCGCCAGGGGAGGGAAAACTGTTTTTT. Its protein is CASSLAPGEGKLFF.

CDR3 sequence: CASTLSEDSRFQPFF. The CDR3, as DNA: TGTGCCAGCACGCTTAGCGAGGACAGCCGTTTTCAGCCGTTCTTC. V is TRBV2 and J is TRBJ2-1; weak D call: TRBD1 (6 bases). Per the germline V gene, CDR1 is SNHLY and CDR2 is FYNNEI. The CDR3 loop spans 15 amino acids. The germline V and J ends were trimmed by 7 bases and 15 bases, with 28 bases remaining between them.

J is TRBJ2-7 and V is TRBV19; 9 positions agree with TRBD1. CDR1 is LNHDA, CDR2 SQIVND, per germline (reference sequence). J lost 2 bases, V lost 5 bases, and 4 bases had no gene match. CDR3 length: 14 residues. CDR3 bases: TGTGCCAGTAGTGGGGGACAGGGTCCCTACGAGCAGTACTTC. Its protein is CASSGGQGPYEQYF.

This chain uses TRBV20-1 with TRBJ1-5; no clear D. The CDR3 contains 13 residues. Germline loops: CDR1 DFQATT, CDR2 SNEGSKA (reference sequence). The V gene lost 3 bases and the J gene lost 5 bases, with 11 bases spanning the gap. The CDR3 sequence is CSARKAWDQPQHF. CDR3 sequence (DNA): TGCAGTGCTAGGAAGGCTTGGGATCAGCCCCAGCATTTT.

This sequence joins TRBV5-1 and TRBJ2-1, with no clear D. The CDR3 is 17 residues long. Trimming stripped 4 bases from V and 6 bases from J, with 23 bases between. Germline loops: CDR1 SGHRS, CDR2 YFSETQ. DNA of the CDR3: TGCGCCAGCAGCCCAGTTTTTATAGGGTCGGTTTCCAATGAGCAGTTCTTC. This sequence encodes CASSPVFIGSVSNEQFF.

This chain uses TRBV28 with TRBJ2-7; 7 positions agree with TRBD2. V was pared by 6 bases and J by 4 bases, with 9 bases of the junction left unmatched. Germline CDR1 is MDHEN and CDR2 is SYDVKM. The CDR3 runs 14 residues. The CDR3 DNA reads TGTGCCAGCAGCCTCGGGGAGGGCTTTTACGAGCAGTACTTC. This translates into CASSLGEGFYEQYF.

As DNA, the CDR3 is TGTGCCAGCAGCGGACGCCGGGCGGACAATGAGCAGTTCTTC. It specifies CASSGRRADNEQFF. The gene calls are TRBV9 and TRBJ2-1; D gene unclear. V lost 3 bases, J lost 5 bases, and 12 bases lay in between. The CDR3 spans 14 residues. Looked up from germline, CDR1 is SGDLS and CDR2 is YYNGEE.